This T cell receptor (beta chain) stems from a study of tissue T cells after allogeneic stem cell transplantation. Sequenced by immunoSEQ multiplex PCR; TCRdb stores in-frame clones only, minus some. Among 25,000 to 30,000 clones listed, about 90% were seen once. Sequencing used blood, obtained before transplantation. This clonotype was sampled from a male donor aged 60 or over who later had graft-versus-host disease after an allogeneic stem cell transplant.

DNA for the CDR3: TGTGCCAGCAGCCAAGGGGGCCCGGTGGCGGGGGGATTATACGAGCAGTACTTC. It codes for CASSQGGPVAGGLYEQYF. This chain uses TRBV4-2 with TRBJ2-7; 8 nucleotides line up with TRBD2. The trim removed 1 base at V and 4 bases at J, leaving 15 bases unmatched. Looked up from germline, CDR1 is LGHNA and CDR2 is YNFKEQ. This CDR3 comprises 18 residues.